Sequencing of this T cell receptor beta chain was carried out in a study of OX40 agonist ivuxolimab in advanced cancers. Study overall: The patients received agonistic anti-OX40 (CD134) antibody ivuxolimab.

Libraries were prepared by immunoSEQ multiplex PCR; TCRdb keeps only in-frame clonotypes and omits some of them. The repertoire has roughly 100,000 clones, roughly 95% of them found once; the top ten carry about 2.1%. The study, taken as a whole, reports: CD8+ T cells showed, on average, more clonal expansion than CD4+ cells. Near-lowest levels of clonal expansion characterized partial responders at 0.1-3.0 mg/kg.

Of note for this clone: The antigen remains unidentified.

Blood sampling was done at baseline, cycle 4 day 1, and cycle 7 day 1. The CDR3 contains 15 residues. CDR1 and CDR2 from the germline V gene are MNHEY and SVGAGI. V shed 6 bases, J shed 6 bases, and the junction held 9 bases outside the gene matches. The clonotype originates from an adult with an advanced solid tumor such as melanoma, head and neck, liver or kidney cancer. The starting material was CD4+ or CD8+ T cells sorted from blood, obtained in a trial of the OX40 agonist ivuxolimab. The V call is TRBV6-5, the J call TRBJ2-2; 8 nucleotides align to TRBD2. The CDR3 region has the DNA TGTGCCAGCAGCGTCGGCACTAGCGGCTCCGGGGAGCTGTTTTTT. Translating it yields CASSVGTSGSGELFF.